The next 20 T cell receptor beta chains were all read from a single sample in a study of cytomegalovirus exposure and HLA in healthy donors. The PCR made use of 60 Vbeta and 13 Jbeta primers. The repertoire was sequenced with immunoSEQ multiplex PCR; TCRdb's copy has only in-frame clones and lacks some. In the table there are about 80,000 clones, 75% of which are singletons. The sequenced sample was PBMCs. These receptor sequences come from a woman between 40 and 55 years old in good health and CMV-seronegative.

The rearrangement uses TRBV2 and TRBJ2-5, with D maybe TRBD2 (5 bases). The V gene's germline CDR1 is SNHLY and CDR2 FYNNEI. Trimming took 7 bases from V and 0 from J, leaving 27 bases between them. CDR3 size: 19 residues. The CDR3 sequence: CASIHQPVGRNGNQETQYF. DNA of the CDR3: TGTGCCAGCATCCACCAGCCGGTGGGCAGAAACGGGAACCAAGAGACCCAGTACTTC.

This clone was detected many times. This sequence joins TRBV6-1 and TRBJ2-1; 9 nucleotides agree with TRBD2. Per germline, CDR1 MNHNS and CDR2 SASEGT. The CDR3 totals 15 residues. V was clipped by 4 bases and J by 4 bases; unmatched bases: 5. The CDR3 sequence: CASSVSGGDYNEQFF. The DNA for the CDR3 is TGTGCCAGCAGTGTTAGCGGGGGAGATTACAATGAGCAGTTCTTC.

The rearrangement links TRBV5-1 to TRBJ2-7, with 10 nucleotides matching TRBD2. Per germline, CDR1 SGHRS and CDR2 YFSETQ. The CDR3 consists of 15 residues. With V trimmed by 4 bases and J by 4 bases, 8 bases remained unmatched. CDR3 sequence (DNA): TGCGCCAGCAGCCTAGCGGGAGATTTACTATACGAGCAGTACTTC. Translated, it gives CASSLAGDLLYEQYF.

The J gene is TRBJ2-5, the V gene TRBV13, with 9 bases that match TRBD1. The germline CDR1 and CDR2 sequences are PRHDT and FYEKMQ (reference sequence). The CDR3 loop spans 15 amino acids. The V and J ends lost 5 bases and 5 bases, in that order; junction bases with no gene match: 9. This CDR3 reads CASSTRDRVGETQYF. Here the CDR3 DNA reads TGTGCCAGCAGCACCCGGGACAGGGTAGGGGAGACCCAGTACTTC.

The V call is TRBV13, the J call TRBJ1-2; 8 nucleotides line up with TRBD1. V shed 5 bases, J shed 2 bases, and the junction held 7 bases outside the gene matches. The germline CDR1 and CDR2 sequences are PRHDT and FYEKMQ (reference sequence). The CDR3 consists of 15 residues. The CDR3 is CASSAGGLGNYGYTF. The CDR3 DNA reads as TGTGCCAGCAGCGCAGGGGGCTTGGGGAACTATGGCTACACCTTC.

The V gene is TRBV7-2, the J gene TRBJ1-2; 7 nucleotides match TRBD1. CDR3 length equals 13 residues. The J segment lost 2 bases and the V segment lost 4 bases, leaving 1 base of the junction unmatched. From germline, CDR1 is SGHTA and CDR2 FQGNSA. The CDR3 region is CASSSQGNYGYTF. The DNA for the CDR3 is TGTGCCAGCAGCTCACAGGGGAACTATGGCTACACCTTC.

V and J are TRBV2 and TRBJ1-2; 10 bases map to TRBD1. Germline CDR1 and CDR2: SNHLY and FYNNEI. This CDR3 has 15 amino acids. With V trimmed by 3 bases and J by 4 bases, 5 bases remained unmatched. CDR3 in amino acids: CASSEGTGDFYGYTF. CDR3 nucleotide sequence: TGTGCCAGCAGTGAGGGGACAGGGGATTTCTATGGCTACACCTTC.

The table lists this clone with a few counts. The chain uses TRBV2 and TRBJ1-4; TRBD1 aligns across 7 bases. The CDR3 has 15 amino acids. J was trimmed by 8 bases and V by 6 bases; bases with no gene match: 12. Looked up from germline, CDR1 is SNHLY and CDR2 is FYNNEI. The CDR3 coding sequence is TGTGCCAGCAGGCCCAGAGACAGGGTTTACGAAAAACTGTTTTTT. Encoded protein: CASRPRDRVYEKLFF.

The rearrangement uses TRBV23-1 and TRBJ2-7, with TRBD2 as a possible D gene (5 bases). TRBV23-1 is classed as an ORF, of uncertain function. The CDR3 totals 16 residues. V gave up 0 bases and J gave up 4 bases, with 16 bases separating them. CDR3 DNA: TGCGCCAGCAGTCAATCGGCCAGAGAGGGTAGTTACGAGCAGTACTTC. This sequence encodes CASSQSAREGSYEQYF.

The V gene is TRBV27, the J gene TRBJ1-5, with 8 bases that match TRBD1. The CDR3 runs to 17 residues. J was trimmed by 8 bases and V by 5 bases; bases with no gene match: 17. The germline CDR1 and CDR2 sequences are MNHEY and SMNVEV (reference sequence). CDR3 nucleotide sequence: TGTGCCAGCAGTCCCACCCCGACAGGGGTGGTGTATGAGCCCCAGCATTTT. This sequence encodes CASSPTPTGVVYEPQHF.

The CDR3 nucleotides are TGTGCCAGCAGCCAACCTCCTAACACCGGGGAGCTGTTTTTT. Encoded protein: CASSQPPNTGELFF. The V call is TRBV4-2, the J call TRBJ2-2; D remains unclear. This CDR3 has 14 residues. Trimming took off 2 bases at V and 2 bases at J, with 6 bases between the two ends. The germline V gene has CDR1 LGHNA and CDR2 YNFKEQ.

The J gene is TRBJ2-6, the V gene TRBV4-1; 8 bases map to TRBD1. Trimming took 3 bases from V and 1 from J; bases not matched to a gene: 8. The CDR3 length is 18 residues. Germline-derived CDR1 and CDR2 are MGHRA and YSYEKL. The CDR3 spells CASSQTGQVTSGANVLTF. CDR3 sequence (DNA): TGCGCCAGCAGCCAGACGGGACAGGTTACATCTGGGGCCAACGTCCTGACTTTC.

The chain joins TRBV12-5 to TRBJ2-1; 10 bases align to TRBD2. Germline CDR1 is LGHNT and CDR2 is FRNRAP. The CDR3 is 15 amino acids. V was clipped by 1 base and J by 4 bases; unmatched bases: 1. CDR3 sequence: CASGLGTSGYNEQFF. The DNA for the CDR3 is TGTGCTAGTGGTTTGGGGACTAGCGGTTACAATGAGCAGTTCTTC.

In its sample, this clone was seen a few times. The chain joins TRBV2 to TRBJ2-7; D is possibly TRBD2 (5 bases). The V and J ends lost 8 bases and 5 bases respectively, with 19 bases between them. Germline values: CDR1 SNHLY, CDR2 FYNNEI. This CDR3 is 14 amino acids long. This chain's CDR3 is CASGLGIGRNEQYF. The CDR3 DNA reads TGTGCCAGCGGGTTGGGAATAGGGAGAAACGAGCAGTACTTC.

The chain employs TRBV2 and TRBJ1-1; D is unresolved. Germline assignment: CDR1 SNHLY and CDR2 FYNNEI. The V end was cut by 7 bases, the J end by 7 bases, with 13 bases between. CDR3 length equals 12 residues. CDR3 nucleotides: TGTGCCAGCATAGGAGGGTCCCTTGAAGCTTTCTTT. Protein sequence: CASIGGSLEAFF. Full variable domain (outside the CDR3, taken from reference TRBV2 and TRBJ1-1): EPEVTQTPSHQVTQMGQEVILRCVPISNHLYFYWYRQILGQKVEFLVSFYNNEISEKSEIFDDQFSVERPDGSNFTLKIRSTKLEDSAMYFCASIGGSLEAFFGQGTRLTVV.

The gene calls are TRBV28 and TRBJ2-6, with D possibly matching TRBD1 (6 bases). The germline CDR1 and CDR2 sequences are MDHEN and SYDVKM. The V and J ends lost 5 bases and 3 bases respectively, with 20 bases between them. This CDR3 is built from 18 residues. The DNA for the CDR3 is TGTGCCAGCAGTACCCAGACAGGTATAGGGTTTGGGGCCAACGTCCTGACTTTC. Its translation is CASSTQTGIGFGANVLTF.

The chain joins TRBV28 to TRBJ1-5, with D possibly being TRBD1 (5 bases). The germline gives CDR1 MDHEN, CDR2 SYDVKM. The CDR3 loop spans 15 amino acids. V lost 5 bases and J lost 0, with 11 bases in between. The CDR3 DNA is TGTGCCAGCAGTCGCGGGGACTATAGCAATCAGCCCCAGCATTTT. This gives the protein CASSRGDYSNQPQHF.

This clone was counted once. This chain uses TRBV7-9 with TRBJ1-1; 7 bases align to TRBD1. The CDR3 is 12 amino acids. Germline V lookup: CDR1 SEHNR, CDR2 FQNEAQ (reference sequence). The V segment lost 5 bases and the J segment 11 bases; nucleotides outside the gene matches: 8. Here the CDR3 DNA reads TGTGCCAGCAGCCCACGTGACAGGGAGGCTTTCTTT. Its translation is CASSPRDREAFF.

The V call is TRBV7-9, the J call TRBJ2-7; TRBD2 matches at 10 bases. V trimming: 5 bases; J trimming: 6 bases; junction bases outside the gene matches: 10. From germline, CDR1 is SEHNR and CDR2 FQNEAQ (reference sequence). The CDR3 is made up of 15 amino acids. The CDR3 reads CASSHSGGTPGEQYF. CDR3 sequence (DNA): TGTGCCAGCAGCCATAGCGGGGGGACCCCTGGCGAGCAGTACTTC.

V is TRBV19 and J is TRBJ1-2, with 7 bases identical to TRBD1. The length of the CDR3 is 15 residues. Germline CDR1 LNHDA, CDR2 SQIVND (reference sequence). With V trimmed by 5 bases and J by 2 bases, 8 bases remained unmatched. The CDR3 DNA is TGTGCCAGTAGTTTCGCGACAGGGCCGAACTATGGCTACACCTTC. Protein sequence: CASSFATGPNYGYTF.